This T cell receptor beta chain was sequenced for a study of OX40 agonist ivuxolimab in advanced cancers. Study-wide context: Each dose-escalation patient presented with hepatocellular carcinoma, melanoma, renal cell or head and neck cancer. Patients achieving partial responses numbered three: one hepatocellular carcinoma case and two cutaneous melanoma cases. The study, taken as a whole, reports: Antigens targeted by the expanded peripheral T cells were not determined.

Autoimmune disease history or systemic immunosuppression led to patients being barred. After removal of 6 bases from V and 4 bases from J, the junction contained 12 bases not matched to a gene. CDR3 size: 17 residues. Germline V gives CDR1 SGHNT, CDR2 YENEEA. TCRdb keeps only in-frame clones here, not all; method: immunoSEQ multiplex PCR. The sample has over 70,000 clones, 87% seen once. A note on this clone: Its antigen is unidentified.

This clonotype originated in an adult with an advanced solid tumor such as melanoma, head and neck, liver or kidney cancer. The genes are TRBV11-3 and TRBJ2-6; 7 bases are shared with TRBD1. The source was CD4+ or CD8+ T cells sorted from blood, collected in a trial of the OX40 agonist ivuxolimab. CDR3: CASSPGTDLMGANVLTF. CDR3 sequence (DNA): TGTGCCAGCAGTCCCGGGACAGACCTGATGGGGGCCAACGTCCTGACTTTC. Filled out from reference TRBV11-3 and TRBJ2-6, the complete variable domain reads EAGVVQSPRYKIIEKKQPVAFWCNPISGHNTLYWYLQNLGQGPELLIRYENEEAVDDSQLPKDRFSAERLKGVDSTLKIQPAELGDSAVYLCASSPGTDLMGANVLTFGAGSRLTVL.